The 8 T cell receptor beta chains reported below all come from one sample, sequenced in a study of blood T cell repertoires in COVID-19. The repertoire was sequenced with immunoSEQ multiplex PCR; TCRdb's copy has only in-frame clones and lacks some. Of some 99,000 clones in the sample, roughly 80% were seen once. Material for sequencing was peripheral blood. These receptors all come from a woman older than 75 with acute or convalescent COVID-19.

The CDR3 nucleotides are TGTGCCAGCAGCGTAGGTCTGGGGGGGCGACCTCCGGTTCCCCAGTTCTTC. Translated: CASSVGLGGRPPVPQFF. V and J are TRBV9 and TRBJ2-1, with a possible D match to TRBD2 (7 bases). Germline V gene lookup returns CDR1 SGDLS and CDR2 YYNGEE. The CDR3 runs 17 residues. Trimming shortened V by 0 bases and J by 13 bases, and 26 bases separated the two germline ends.

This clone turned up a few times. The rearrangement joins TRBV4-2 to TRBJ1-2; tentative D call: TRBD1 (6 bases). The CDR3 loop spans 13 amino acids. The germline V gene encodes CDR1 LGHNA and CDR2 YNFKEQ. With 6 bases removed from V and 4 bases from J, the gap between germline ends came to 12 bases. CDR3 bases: TGTGCCAGCAGTCCCACAGGGACCTATGGCTACACCTTC. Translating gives CASSPTGTYGYTF.

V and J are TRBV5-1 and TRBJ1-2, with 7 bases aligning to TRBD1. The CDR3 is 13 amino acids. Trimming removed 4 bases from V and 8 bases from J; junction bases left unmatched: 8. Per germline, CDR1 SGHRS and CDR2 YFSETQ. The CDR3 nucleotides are TGCGCCAGCAGCGAAGGGGACAGTAGGGGCTACACCTTC. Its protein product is CASSEGDSRGYTF.

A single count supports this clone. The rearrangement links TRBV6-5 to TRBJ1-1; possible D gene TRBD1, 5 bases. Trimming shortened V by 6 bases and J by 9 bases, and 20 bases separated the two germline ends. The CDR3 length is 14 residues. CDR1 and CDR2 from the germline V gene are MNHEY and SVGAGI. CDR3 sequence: CASRRTGGADKAFF. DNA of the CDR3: TGTGCCAGCAGACGTACCGGCGGGGCGGACAAAGCTTTCTTT.

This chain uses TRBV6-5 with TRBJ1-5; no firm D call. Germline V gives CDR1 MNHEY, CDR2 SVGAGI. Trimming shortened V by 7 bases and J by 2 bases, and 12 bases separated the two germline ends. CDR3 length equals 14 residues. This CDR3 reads CASKQTQGNQPQHF. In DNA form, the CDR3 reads TGTGCCAGCAAACAGACCCAAGGCAATCAGCCCCAGCATTTT.

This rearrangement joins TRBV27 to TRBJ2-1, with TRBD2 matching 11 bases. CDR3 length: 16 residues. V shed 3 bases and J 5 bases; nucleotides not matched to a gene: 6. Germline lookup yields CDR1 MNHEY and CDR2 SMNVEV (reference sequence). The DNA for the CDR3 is TGTGCCAGCAGTTTCCGCGGGACTAGCGGCCACAATGAGCAGTTCTTC. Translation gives CASSFRGTSGHNEQFF.

For the CDR3, the DNA is TGTGCCAGCAGCTCACAGGGTTCCTCAACTAATGAAAAACTGTTTTTT. This encodes CASSSQGSSTNEKLFF. The V and J genes are TRBV7-6 and TRBJ1-4; possible D gene TRBD1, 6 bases. This CDR3 region has 16 residues. V was pared by 4 bases and J by 0 bases, with 12 bases between. Germline values: CDR1 SGHVS, CDR2 FNYEAQ.

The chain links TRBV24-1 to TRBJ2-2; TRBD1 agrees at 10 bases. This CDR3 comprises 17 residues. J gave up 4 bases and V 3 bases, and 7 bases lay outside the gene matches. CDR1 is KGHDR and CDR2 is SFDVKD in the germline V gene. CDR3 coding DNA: TGTGCCACCAGTGATATCGACAGGGGGCTCGGCACCGGGGAGCTGTTTTTT. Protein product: CATSDIDRGLGTGELFF.